This T cell receptor (beta chain) was documented in a study of blood T cell repertoires in COVID-19. Germline values: CDR1 SNHLY, CDR2 FYNNEI. CDR3 size: 16 residues. The ends lost 4 bases at V and 3 bases at J; junction bases unmatched: 11. Clones were sequenced by immunoSEQ multiplex PCR, and TCRdb holds only the in-frame ones, with some missing. The sample includes tens of thousands of clones, around 92% seen only once; the top ten take under 3%. The source is a man aged 55 to 69 with acute or convalescent COVID-19. The sequencing sample was made of peripheral blood. The chain combines TRBV2 with TRBJ2-7; 8 nucleotides line up with TRBD2. The CDR3 loop reads CASSAGGAGIGYEQYF. Here the CDR3 DNA reads TGTGCCAGCAGTGCCGGGGGGGCGGGAATAGGCTACGAGCAGTACTTC.